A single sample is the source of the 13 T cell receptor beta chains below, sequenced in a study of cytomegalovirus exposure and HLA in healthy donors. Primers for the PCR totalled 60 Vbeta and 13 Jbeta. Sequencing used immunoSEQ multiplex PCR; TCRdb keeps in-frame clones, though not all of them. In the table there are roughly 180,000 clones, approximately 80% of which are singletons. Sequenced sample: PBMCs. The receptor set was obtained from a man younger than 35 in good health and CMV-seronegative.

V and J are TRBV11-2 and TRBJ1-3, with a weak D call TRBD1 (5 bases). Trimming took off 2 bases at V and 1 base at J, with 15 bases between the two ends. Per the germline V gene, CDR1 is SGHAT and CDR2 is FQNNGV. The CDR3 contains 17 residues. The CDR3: CASSLRVGPGSGNTIYF. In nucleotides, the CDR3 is TGTGCCAGCAGCTTAAGGGTGGGCCCAGGGTCTGGAAACACCATATATTTT.

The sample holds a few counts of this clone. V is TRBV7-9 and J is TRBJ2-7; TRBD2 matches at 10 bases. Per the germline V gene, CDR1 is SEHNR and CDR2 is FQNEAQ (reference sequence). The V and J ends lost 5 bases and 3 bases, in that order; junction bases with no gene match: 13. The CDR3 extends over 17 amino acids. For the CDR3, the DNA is TGTGCCAGCAGCGTGCGCTCCCTAGCGGGAGTTGGCTACGAGCAGTACTTC. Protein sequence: CASSVRSLAGVGYEQYF.

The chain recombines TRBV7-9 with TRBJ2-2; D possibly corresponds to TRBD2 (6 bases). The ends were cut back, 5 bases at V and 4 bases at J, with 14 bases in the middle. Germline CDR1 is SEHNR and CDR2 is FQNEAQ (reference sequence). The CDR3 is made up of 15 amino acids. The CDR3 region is CASSPAGTLTGELFF. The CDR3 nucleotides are TGTGCCAGCAGCCCGGCCGGGACTCTCACCGGGGAGCTGTTTTTT.

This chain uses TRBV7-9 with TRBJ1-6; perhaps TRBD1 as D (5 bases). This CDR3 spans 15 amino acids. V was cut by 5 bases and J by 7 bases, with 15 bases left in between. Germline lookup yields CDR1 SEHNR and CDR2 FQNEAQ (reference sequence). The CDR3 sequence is CASSMTEGANSPLHF. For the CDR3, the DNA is TGTGCCAGCAGCATGACAGAAGGTGCCAATTCACCCCTCCACTTT.

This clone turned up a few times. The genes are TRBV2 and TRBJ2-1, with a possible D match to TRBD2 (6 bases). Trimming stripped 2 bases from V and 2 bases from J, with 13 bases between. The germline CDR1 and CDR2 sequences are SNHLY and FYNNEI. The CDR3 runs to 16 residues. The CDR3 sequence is CASSELGGNAYNEQFF. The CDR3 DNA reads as TGTGCCAGCAGTGAACTCGGGGGAAACGCCTACAATGAGCAGTTCTTC. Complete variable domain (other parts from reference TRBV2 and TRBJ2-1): EPEVTQTPSHQVTQMGQEVILRCVPISNHLYFYWYRQILGQKVEFLVSFYNNEISEKSEIFDDQFSVERPDGSNFTLKIRSTKLEDSAMYFCASSELGGNAYNEQFFGPGTRLTVL.

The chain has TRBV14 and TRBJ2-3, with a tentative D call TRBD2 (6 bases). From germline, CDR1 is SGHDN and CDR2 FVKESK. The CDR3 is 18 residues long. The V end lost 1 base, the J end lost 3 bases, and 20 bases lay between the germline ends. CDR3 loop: CASSQVWTGGAGTDTQYF. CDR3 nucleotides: TGTGCCAGCAGCCAAGTTTGGACCGGCGGGGCAGGGACAGATACGCAGTATTTT.

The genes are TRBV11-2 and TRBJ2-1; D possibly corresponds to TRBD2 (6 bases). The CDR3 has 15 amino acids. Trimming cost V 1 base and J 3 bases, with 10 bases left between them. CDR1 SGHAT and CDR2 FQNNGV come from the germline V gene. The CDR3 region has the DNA TGTGCCAGCAGCTTAGCGGGAGTTATCTACAATGAGCAGTTCTTC. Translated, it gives CASSLAGVIYNEQFF.

The CDR3 DNA reads TGTGCCAGCGGGATGAGCGGGAATTGGTACGAGCAGTACTTC. Amino acids: CASGMSGNWYEQYF. The rearrangement links TRBV5-6 to TRBJ2-7; the match to TRBD2 covers 7 bases. V was pared by 7 bases and J by 4 bases, with 11 bases of the junction left unmatched. The germline V gene has CDR1 SGHDT and CDR2 YYEEEE. CDR3 length equals 14 residues.

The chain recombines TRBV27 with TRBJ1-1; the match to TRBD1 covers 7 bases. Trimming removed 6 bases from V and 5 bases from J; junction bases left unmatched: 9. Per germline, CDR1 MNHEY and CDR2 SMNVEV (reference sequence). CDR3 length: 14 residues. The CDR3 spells CASSPAPGGTEAFF. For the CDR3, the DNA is TGTGCCAGCAGCCCAGCTCCAGGGGGAACTGAAGCTTTCTTT.

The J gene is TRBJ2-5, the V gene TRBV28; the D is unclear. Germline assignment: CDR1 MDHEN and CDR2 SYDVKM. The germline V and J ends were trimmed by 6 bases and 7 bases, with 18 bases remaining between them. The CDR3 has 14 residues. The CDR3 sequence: CASSPDGVRGTQYF. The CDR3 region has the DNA TGTGCCAGCAGCCCAGACGGCGTGAGAGGGACCCAGTACTTC.

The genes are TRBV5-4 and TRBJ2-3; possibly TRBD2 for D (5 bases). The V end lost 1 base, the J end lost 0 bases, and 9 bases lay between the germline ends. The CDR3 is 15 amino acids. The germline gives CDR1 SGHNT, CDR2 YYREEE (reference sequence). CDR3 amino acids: CASSLKRVSTDTQYF. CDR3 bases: TGTGCCAGCAGCTTGAAGAGGGTGAGCACAGATACGCAGTATTTT.

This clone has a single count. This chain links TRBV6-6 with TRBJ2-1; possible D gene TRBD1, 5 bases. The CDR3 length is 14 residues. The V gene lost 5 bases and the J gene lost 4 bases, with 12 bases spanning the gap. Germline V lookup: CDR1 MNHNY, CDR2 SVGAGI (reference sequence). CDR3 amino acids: CASSQGWGYNEQFF. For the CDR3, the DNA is TGTGCCAGCAGTCAGGGATGGGGTTACAATGAGCAGTTCTTC.

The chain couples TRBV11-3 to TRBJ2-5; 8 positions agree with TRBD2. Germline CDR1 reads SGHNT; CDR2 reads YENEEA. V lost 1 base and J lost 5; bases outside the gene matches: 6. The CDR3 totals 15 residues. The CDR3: CASSLVSAGEETQYF. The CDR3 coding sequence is TGTGCCAGCAGCTTAGTCTCAGCGGGAGAGGAGACCCAGTACTTC.